This T cell receptor (beta chain) was identified during a study of T cell responses to AZD1222 COVID-19 vaccine. Study overall: Combined were second doses at about 4 or about 12 weeks. Study-wide results and limits: Baseline seropositives among AZD1222 recipients totaled only 5 to 7. With two AZD1222 doses given, Spike-specific TCR breadth and depth both rose. There were vaccine-associated CD4 TCRs across spike, dominant at 160-218 and 743-854.

Measured with immunoSEQ multiplex PCR; TCRdb has only the in-frame clones, and not every one. Of tens of thousands of clones in the sample, 70% to 90% were seen once. About this clone itself: Antigen specificity is unknown.

CDR3 size: 15 residues. Germline CDR1 and CDR2: DFQATT and SNEGSKA (reference sequence). Trimming shortened V by 3 bases and J by 0 bases, and 15 bases separated the two germline ends. The receptor's source is an adult in good health. This chain joins TRBV20-1 and TRBJ2-7; D gene uncertain. The input for sequencing was peripheral blood, taken on day 0 of AZD1222 vaccination. CDR3 amino acids: CSASIPHSSSYEQYF. The DNA of the CDR3 is TGCAGTGCTAGTATCCCACACAGTTCCTCCTACGAGCAGTACTTC.